One sample yielded the 12 T cell receptor beta chains listed below, sequenced in a study of blood T cells in healthy people across ages. The use of a sample-barcoded 5' primer and a J-beta primer mix characterized a second PCR of about 7 to 12 cycles. MiXCR, applied by TCRdb to the 5' RACE reads, yields one record per CDR3 protein. The data contain under 800,000 distinct CDR3 sequences, roughly 47% of them singletons. The material sequenced was blood. The receptors shown here come from a woman aged 55 to 70 in good health.

This clonotype was detected ten times or more. The V gene is TRBV15, the J gene TRBJ2-1, with 9 nucleotides matching TRBD1. V was pared by 1 base and J by 7 bases, with 2 bases of the junction left unmatched. The CDR3 loop spans 14 amino acids. The germline gives CDR1 LNHNV, CDR2 YYDKDF (reference sequence). The CDR3, as DNA: TGTGCCACCAGCAGAGGACAGGGGGAGAATGAGCAGTTCTTC. It translates to CATSRGQGENEQFF.

The chain combines TRBV3-1 with TRBJ2-1, with 8 nucleotides matching TRBD2. V shed 6 bases, J shed 0 bases, and the junction held 4 bases outside the gene matches. CDR3 length: 15 residues. Germline assignment: CDR1 LGHDT and CDR2 YNNKEL (reference sequence). CDR3 sequence: CASRLAESSYNEQFF. Written as DNA, the CDR3 is TGTGCCAGCAGACTAGCGGAAAGCTCCTACAATGAGCAGTTCTTC.

The chain employs TRBV28 and TRBJ2-5; no reliable D call. The DNA end is more similar to TRBJ2-7, so the J call may be wrong. The length of the CDR3 is 10 residues. The germline V gene has CDR1 MDHEN and CDR2 SYDVKM. The CDR3 spells CASSDHEQYF. The CDR3 bases are TGTGCCAGTTCTGACCACGAGCAGTACTTC.

The J gene is TRBJ1-2, the V gene TRBV4-2, with D unclear. CDR1 is LGHNA, CDR2 YNFKEQ, per germline. CDR3 length: 14 residues. Trimming pared 0 bases from V and 4 bases from J, leaving 9 bases between. CDR3 DNA: TGTGCCAGCAGCCAAGATTTGGCAGGCTATGGCTACACCTTC. It encodes CASSQDLAGYGYTF.

The chain uses TRBV20-1 and TRBJ2-2; 11 positions match TRBD1. J gave up 3 bases and V 6 bases, and 6 bases lay outside the gene matches. The length of the CDR3 is 15 residues. From germline, CDR1 is DFQATT and CDR2 SNEGSKA (reference sequence). CDR3 DNA sequence: TGCAGTGCAACGGACAGGGGGCGTGACACCGGGGAGCTGTTTTTT. Its translation is CSATDRGRDTGELFF.

V is TRBV9 and J is TRBJ2-5; TRBD2 aligns across 10 bases. The CDR3 runs to 16 residues. The V segment lost 3 bases and the J segment 4 bases; nucleotides outside the gene matches: 9. Germline V lookup: CDR1 SGDLS, CDR2 YYNGEE. DNA of the CDR3: TGTGCCAGCAGCGATCGACTAGCGGGCCCCCCAGAGACCCAGTACTTC. Amino acids: CASSDRLAGPPETQYF.

The gene calls are TRBV6-5 and TRBJ1-5; D is unclear. V lost 5 bases and J lost 3, with 8 bases in between. Looked up from germline, CDR1 is MNHEY and CDR2 is SVGAGI. The CDR3 has 13 residues. CDR3: CASSRVYNQPQHF. CDR3 nucleotide sequence: TGTGCCAGCAGTCGGGTTTACAATCAGCCCCAGCATTTT.

This chain connects TRBV6-1 to TRBJ2-2, with 9 bases lining up with TRBD2. The trim removed 0 bases at V and 2 bases at J, leaving 7 bases unmatched. The CDR3 length is 18 residues. The germline V gene encodes CDR1 MNHNS and CDR2 SASEGT. The DNA of the CDR3 is TGTGCCAGCAGTGAAGCGGCTACGACTAGCGGTAACACCGGGGAGCTGTTTTTT. It is translated as CASSEAATTSGNTGELFF.

This clonotype came up many times. The chain is built from TRBV11-2 and TRBJ2-6; D is undetermined. V lost 9 bases and J 2 bases, leaving 8 bases between the germline ends. Germline V lookup: CDR1 SGHAT, CDR2 FQNNGV. CDR3 length: 13 residues. CDR3 amino acids: CASADAGANVLTF. CDR3 coding DNA: TGTGCCAGTGCGGACGCTGGGGCCAACGTCCTGACTTTC.

V is TRBV29-1 and J is TRBJ2-1; D is uncertain. Germline CDR1 reads SQVTM; CDR2 reads ANQGSEA. V was shortened by 7 bases and J by 9 bases, with 13 bases between the two germline ends. This CDR3 region has 11 residues. CDR3 loop: CSAGLAAEQFF. CDR3 sequence (DNA): TGCAGCGCCGGGCTTGCGGCTGAGCAGTTCTTC.

This clonotype came up a few times. The V gene is TRBV20-1, the J gene TRBJ1-2; unclear D gene. This CDR3 is built from 13 residues. Looked up from germline, CDR1 is DFQATT and CDR2 is SNEGSKA (reference sequence). Trimming pared 1 base from V and 2 bases from J, leaving 8 bases between. CDR3 amino acids: CSARVTANYGYTF. CDR3 DNA sequence: TGCAGTGCTAGAGTCACAGCCAACTATGGCTACACCTTC.

The chain employs TRBV12-3 or TRBV12-4 and TRBJ2-5; no firm D call. Trimming took 5 bases from V and 11 from J, leaving 18 bases between them. The length of the CDR3 is 13 residues. Here the CDR3 DNA reads TGTGCCAGCAGTGGTTCCAGCTTCAATGAGCAGTACTTC. Translation: CASSGSSFNEQYF.